A single T cell receptor beta chain is shown here with its context. Germline-derived CDR1 and CDR2 are SGHRS and YFSETQ. The ends were cut back, 0 bases at V and 0 bases at J, with 10 bases in the middle. This CDR3 is 15 amino acids long. The data derive from a study of siplizumab effects on memory and regulatory T cells. The protocol was immunoSEQ multiplex PCR, while the TCRdb copy is restricted to in-frame clones and leaves out a portion. The top ten clones hold 0.65% to 0.9% of a sample with approximately 100,000 clones, about 90% of them seen once. The chain has TRBV5-1 and TRBJ2-7, with a possible D match to TRBD2 (6 bases). The sequenced material came from Tregs sorted from blood. The sequence was obtained from a human donor in good health. The CDR3: CASSLVAGPSYEQYF. The CDR3 bases are TGCGCCAGCAGCTTGGTGGCGGGGCCCTCCTACGAGCAGTACTTC.